This is a list of T cell receptor beta chains from one sample in a study of OX40 agonist ivuxolimab in advanced cancers. Libraries were prepared by immunoSEQ multiplex PCR; TCRdb keeps only in-frame clonotypes and omits some of them. The sample records tens of thousands of clones, around four fifths being singletons. This specimen was CD4+ or CD8+ T cells sorted from blood, taken in a trial of the OX40 agonist ivuxolimab. The receptors come from an adult with an advanced solid tumor such as melanoma, head and neck, liver or kidney cancer. Each CDR3 is given with its conserved first and last residue. The D gene is left open where the match is weak. Some rows have no size entry. The others give once, few or many, or a class for an expanded clone.

>TRBJ1-3|-|TRBV11-2|-
TGTGCCAGCAGCTTAGGGCCCTCTGGAAACACCATATATTTT
CASSLGPSGNTIYF
>TRBJ1-3|-|TRBV9|-
TGTGCCAGCAGCGTTCGGGACACGGGAAACACCATATATTTT
CASSVRDTGNTIYF
>TRBJ2-2|-|TRBV18|-
TGTGCCAGCTCACTACAGACTGGCTTAGGGGAGCTGTTTTTT
CASSLQTGLGELFF
>TRBJ1-1|-|TRBV6-5|TRBD1
TGTGCCAGCAGCCGAACAGGGGTTGAAGCTTTCTTT
CASSRTGVEAFF
>TRBJ2-2|-|TRBV9|-
TGTGCCAGCAGCGCGACTGAACTGAACACCGGGGAGCTGTTTTTT
CASSATELNTGELFF
>TRBJ2-1|-|TRBV7-9|-
TGTGCCAGCACTATCCCCCGGCGGACAGAGGGGGGGAATGAGCAGTTCTTC
CASTIPRRTEGGNEQFF
>TRBJ1-1|-|TRBV6-5|TRBD1
TGTGCCAGCAGAAAGGACAGGCCGAACACTGAAGCTTTCTTT
CASRKDRPNTEAFF
>TRBJ2-3|-|TRBV5-1|-
TGCGCCAGCCAAGCAGGGATCACAGATACGCAGTATTTT
CASQAGITDTQYF
>TRBJ1-2|-|TRBV7-2|-
TGTGCCAGCAGCTTAGAGGACACCGGATTTAATGGCTACACCTTC
CASSLEDTGFNGYTF
>TRBJ2-7|-|TRBV18|TRBD2
TGTGCCAGCTCACCACCGGGAGGGAAAGGACACGAGCAGTACTTC
CASSPPGGKGHEQYF
>TRBJ1-2|-|TRBV13|-
TGTGCCAGCAGCACCCCGACAGGCGAAGTTTATGGCTACACCTTC
CASSTPTGEVYGYTF
>TRBJ1-1|-|TRBV30|TRBD1
TGTGCCTGGAGTGCCGGGACAGGGGGTAATGGTTTAGCTTTCTTT
CAWSAGTGGNGLAFF
>TRBJ2-1|few|TRBV19|TRBD2
TGTGCCAGTAGTATGACCCGGACTAGCGGCTACAATGAGCAGTTCTTC
CASSMTRTSGYNEQFF
>TRBJ1-2|-|TRBV5-1|-
TGCGCCAGCAGCTTGATGGGGAAGGATGGCTACACCTTC
CASSLMGKDGYTF
>TRBJ2-6|-|TRBV4-1|-
TGCGCCAGCAGCCAAGGACAGCGCGGGGGGGCCAACGTCCTGACTTTC
CASSQGQRGGANVLTF
>TRBJ1-6|-|TRBV7-3|-
TGTGCCAGCAGCTTAGATCGGAGTTCACCCCTCCACTTT
CASSLDRSSPLHF
>TRBJ1-3|-|TRBV30|TRBD1
TGTGCCTGGAGTGACCAGGGGGGTAGAGGAAACACCATATATTTT
CAWSDQGGRGNTIYF
>TRBJ1-3|-|TRBV7-8|TRBD1
TGTGCCAGCAGCTTCACGACAGGGGCAGACACCATATATTTT
CASSFTTGADTIYF
>TRBJ1-1|-|TRBV20-1|-
TGCAGTGCTACTACAGCTGAGGGAGCTTTCTTT
CSATTAEGAFF
>TRBJ2-3|-|TRBV11-2|-
TGTGCCAGCAGCTTAGATCCAGGCGTCACAGATACGCAGTATTTT
CASSLDPGVTDTQYF
>TRBJ1-2|-|TRBV5-4|TRBD1
TGTGCCAGCAGCTTGGCGGGAAGGGGGCGCGGCTATGGCTACACCTTC
CASSLAGRGRGYGYTF
>TRBJ2-7|-|TRBV27|TRBD1
TGTGCCAGCAGTTCTAGACCGGGACAGACCTACGAGCAGTACTTC
CASSSRPGQTYEQYF
>TRBJ2-1|few|TRBV5-1|TRBD2
TGCGCCAGCAGCTCTATTAGCGGGAGCTCCTACAATGAGCAGTTCTTC
CASSSISGSSYNEQFF
>TRBJ2-7|-|TRBV19|-
TGTGCCAGTAGTATCCGCAGCCGTGACTACGAGCAGTACTTC
CASSIRSRDYEQYF
>TRBJ1-5|-|TRBV6-1|TRBD1
TGTGCCAGCATCGAAGGGAGGGGGCCTCAGCCCCAGCATTTT
CASIEGRGPQPQHF
>TRBJ1-1|few|TRBV20-1|-
TGCAGTGCTACTCTACAGGTTCGAGCTTTCTTT
CSATLQVRAFF